The following is a T cell receptor beta chain sequence with its context. The antigen remains undetermined. Clones were sequenced by immunoSEQ multiplex PCR, and TCRdb holds only the in-frame ones, with some missing. The table shows more than 90,000 clones, with approximately 91% occurring only once. This sample is part of a study of T cell responses to AZD1222 COVID-19 vaccine. General study results and limits: White British ancestry dominated among donors, who included more females, and clonal diversity was possibly underestimated. Targeting of unmutated variant regions was reportedly seen in nearly half of spike-specific TCRs. Across the whole spike, CD4 TCRs peaked at regions 160-218 and 743-854.

In germline, CDR1 is SGHNT, CDR2 YYREEE (reference sequence). The CDR3 spans 15 residues. The ends were cut back, 2 bases at V and 7 bases at J, with 17 bases in the middle. This material consisted of peripheral blood, taken 28 days after the second AZD1222 dose. This chain links TRBV5-4 with TRBJ2-3; D possibly matches TRBD1 or TRBD2 (5 bases each). This clonotype originated in an adult who received the AZD1222 COVID-19 vaccine. As DNA, the CDR3 is TGTGCCAGCAGCTTATCCGGGACCACGAGAAATACGCAGTATTTT. Its protein product is CASSLSGTTRNTQYF.